This T cell receptor beta chain was documented in a study of T cells in Graves' hyperthyroidism and ophthalmopathy. The CDR3 sequence is 13 residues long. The germline V gene has CDR1 SGDLS and CDR2 YYNGEE. Trimming took off 0 bases at V and 4 bases at J, with 7 bases between the two ends. What was amplified from RNA transcripts were TCR beta CDR3 regions. HTBI primers were used for first-round RT-PCR of the TCR CDR3. From the multiplex PCR reads, TCRdb called clonotypes with MiXCR, one entry per CDR3 protein. The data show over 350,000 distinct CDR3 sequences, under 20% seen once. This clonotype was recorded at least ten times.

The rearrangement joins TRBV9 to TRBJ1-2; D not resolved. This TCR derives from a man younger than 30 with Graves' ophthalmopathy. Sequenced sample: blood. The CDR3: CASSVAGGYGYTF. The CDR3 nucleotides read TGTGCCAGCAGCGTAGCCGGTGGCTATGGCTACACCTTC.